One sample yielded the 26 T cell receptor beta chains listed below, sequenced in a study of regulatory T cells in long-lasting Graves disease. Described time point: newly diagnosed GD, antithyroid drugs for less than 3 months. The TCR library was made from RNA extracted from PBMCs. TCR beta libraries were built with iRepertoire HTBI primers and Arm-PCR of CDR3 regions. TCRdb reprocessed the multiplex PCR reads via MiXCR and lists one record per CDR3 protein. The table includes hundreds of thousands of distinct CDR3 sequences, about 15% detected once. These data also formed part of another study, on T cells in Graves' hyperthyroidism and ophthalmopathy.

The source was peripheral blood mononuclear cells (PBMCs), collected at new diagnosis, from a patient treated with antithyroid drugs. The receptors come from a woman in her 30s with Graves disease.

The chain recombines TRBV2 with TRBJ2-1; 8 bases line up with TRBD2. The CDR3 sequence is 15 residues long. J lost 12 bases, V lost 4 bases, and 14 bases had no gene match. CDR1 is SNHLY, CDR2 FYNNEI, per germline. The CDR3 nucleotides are TGTGCCAGCAGTGCGACTAGCGCAGGACGACGCGCGCAGTTCTTC. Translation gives CASSATSAGRRAQFF.

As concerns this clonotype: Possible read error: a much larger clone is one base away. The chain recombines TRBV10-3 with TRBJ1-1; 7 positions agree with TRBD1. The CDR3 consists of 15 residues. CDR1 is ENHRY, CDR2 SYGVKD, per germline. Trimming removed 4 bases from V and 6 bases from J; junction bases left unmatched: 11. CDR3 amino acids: CAISGTSRDSAEAFF. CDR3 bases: TGTGCCATCAGTGGGACATCCCGGGACAGTGCTGAAGCTTTCTTT.

The CDR3: CASSLVGELSYNEQFF. The CDR3 nucleotides read TGCGCCAGCAGCTTGGTAGGCGAACTGTCCTACAATGAGCAGTTCTTC. V and J are TRBV5-1 and TRBJ2-1, with unresolved D. Per the germline V gene, CDR1 is SGHRS and CDR2 is YFSETQ. The CDR3 runs to 16 residues. Trimming stripped 0 bases from V and 1 base from J, with 11 bases between. The entire variable domain, with the rest obtained from reference TRBV5-1 and TRBJ2-1, is as follows: KAGVTQTPRYLIKTRGQQVTLSCSPISGHRSVSWYQQTPGQGLQFLFEYFSETQRNKGNFPGRFSGRQFSNSRSEMNVSTLELGDSALYLCASSLVGELSYNEQFFGPGTRLTVL.

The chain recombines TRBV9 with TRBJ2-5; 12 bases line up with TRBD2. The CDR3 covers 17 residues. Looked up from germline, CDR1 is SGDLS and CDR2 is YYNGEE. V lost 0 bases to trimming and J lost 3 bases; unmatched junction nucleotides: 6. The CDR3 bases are TGTGCCAGCAGCGTAGGACTAGCGGGAGTTTGGGAAGAGACCCAGTACTTC. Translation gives CASSVGLAGVWEETQYF.

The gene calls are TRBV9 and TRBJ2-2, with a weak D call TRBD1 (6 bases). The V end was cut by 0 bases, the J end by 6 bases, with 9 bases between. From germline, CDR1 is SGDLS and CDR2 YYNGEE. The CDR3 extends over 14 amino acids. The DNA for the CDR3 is TGTGCCAGCAGCGTAGGGACAGAAGCCGGGGAGCTGTTTTTT. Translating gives CASSVGTEAGELFF.

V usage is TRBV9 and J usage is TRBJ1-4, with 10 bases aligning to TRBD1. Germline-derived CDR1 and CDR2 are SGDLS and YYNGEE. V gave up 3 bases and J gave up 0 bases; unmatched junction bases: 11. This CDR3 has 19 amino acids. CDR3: CASSETGGIFLATNEKLFF. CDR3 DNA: TGTGCCAGCAGCGAGACAGGGGGCATATTTTTGGCAACTAATGAAAAACTGTTTTTT.

Written as DNA, the CDR3 is TGCAGTGCTAGAGAGTGGGACATCTCCTACGAGCAGTACTTC. Protein product: CSAREWDISYEQYF. The chain carries TRBV20-1 and TRBJ2-7, with D possibly TRBD1 on 6 matching bases. V lost 0 bases and J 0 bases, leaving 9 bases between the germline ends. The CDR3 extends over 14 amino acids. CDR1 is DFQATT, CDR2 SNEGSKA, per germline (reference sequence).

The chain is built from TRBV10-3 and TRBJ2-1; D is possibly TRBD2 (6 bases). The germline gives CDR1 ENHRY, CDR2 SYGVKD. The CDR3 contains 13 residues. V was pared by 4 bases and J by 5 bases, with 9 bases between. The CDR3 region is CAISGGLDNEQFF. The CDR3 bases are TGTGCCATCAGTGGGGGACTGGACAATGAGCAGTTCTTC.

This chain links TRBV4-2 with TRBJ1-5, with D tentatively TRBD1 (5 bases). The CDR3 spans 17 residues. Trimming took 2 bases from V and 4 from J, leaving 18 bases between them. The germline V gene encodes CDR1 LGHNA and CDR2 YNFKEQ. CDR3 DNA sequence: TGTGCCAGCAGCCAATCCGGGCAGGGCCGCACGAATCAGCCCCAGCATTTT. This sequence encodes CASSQSGQGRTNQPQHF.

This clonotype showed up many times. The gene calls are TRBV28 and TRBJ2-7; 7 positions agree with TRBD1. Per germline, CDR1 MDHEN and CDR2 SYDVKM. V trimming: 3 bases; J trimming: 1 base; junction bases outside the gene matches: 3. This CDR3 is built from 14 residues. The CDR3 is CASSFGTASYEQYF. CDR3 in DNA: TGTGCCAGCAGTTTCGGGACAGCATCCTACGAGCAGTACTTC. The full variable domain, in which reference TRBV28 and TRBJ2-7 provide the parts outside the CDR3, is DVKVTQSSRYLVKRTGEKVFLECVQDMDHENMFWYRQDPGLGLRLIYFSYDVKMKEKGDIPEGYSVSREKKERFSLILESASTNQTSMYLCASSFGTASYEQYFGPGTRLTVT.

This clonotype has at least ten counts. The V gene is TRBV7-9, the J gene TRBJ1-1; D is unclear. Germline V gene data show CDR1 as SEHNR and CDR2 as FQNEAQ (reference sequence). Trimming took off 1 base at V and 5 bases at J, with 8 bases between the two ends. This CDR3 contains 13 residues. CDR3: CASSLELVTEAFF. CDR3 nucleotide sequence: TGTGCCAGCAGCTTAGAGTTGGTGACTGAAGCTTTCTTT.

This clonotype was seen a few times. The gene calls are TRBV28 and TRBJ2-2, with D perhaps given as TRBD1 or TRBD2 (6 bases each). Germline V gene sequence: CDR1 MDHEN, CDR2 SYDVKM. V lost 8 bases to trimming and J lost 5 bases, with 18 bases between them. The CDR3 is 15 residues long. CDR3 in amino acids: CASSAGGALTGELFF. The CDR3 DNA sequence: TGTGCCAGCTCCGCCGGGGGCGCACTAACCGGGGAGCTGTTTTTT.

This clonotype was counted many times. The CDR3 sequence is CAWSTPIQPQHF. The CDR3, as DNA: TGTGCCTGGAGTACTCCAATTCAGCCCCAGCATTTT. The chain has TRBV30 and TRBJ1-5; D not resolved. V shed 2 bases and J shed 6 bases, with 8 bases lying between them. Per germline, CDR1 GTSNPN and CDR2 SVGIG (reference sequence). The CDR3 is 12 residues long.

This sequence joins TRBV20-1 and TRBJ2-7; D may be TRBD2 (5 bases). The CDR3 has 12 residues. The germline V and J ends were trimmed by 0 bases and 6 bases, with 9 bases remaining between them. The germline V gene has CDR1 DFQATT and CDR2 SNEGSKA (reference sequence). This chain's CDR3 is CSARESGIEQYF. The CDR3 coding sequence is TGCAGTGCTAGAGAGTCGGGAATCGAGCAGTACTTC.

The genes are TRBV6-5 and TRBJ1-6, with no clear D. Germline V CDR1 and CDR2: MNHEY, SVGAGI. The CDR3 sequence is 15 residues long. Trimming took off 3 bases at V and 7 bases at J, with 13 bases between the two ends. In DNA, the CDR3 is TGTGCCAGCAGTTATCGCGGCGATCGAAATTCACCCCTCCACTTT. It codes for CASSYRGDRNSPLHF.

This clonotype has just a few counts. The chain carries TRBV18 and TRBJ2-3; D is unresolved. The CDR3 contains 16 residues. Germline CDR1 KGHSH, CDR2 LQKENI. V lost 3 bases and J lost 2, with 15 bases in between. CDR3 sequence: CASSPMVGSITDTQYF. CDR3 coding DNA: TGTGCCAGCTCACCTATGGTTGGGTCCATCACAGATACGCAGTATTTT.

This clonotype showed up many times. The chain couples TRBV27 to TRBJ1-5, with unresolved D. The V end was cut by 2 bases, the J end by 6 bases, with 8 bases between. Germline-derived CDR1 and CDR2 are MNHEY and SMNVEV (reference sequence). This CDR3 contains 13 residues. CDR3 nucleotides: TGTGCCAGCAGTTTAGTCCTGAGTCAGCCCCAGCATTTT. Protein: CASSLVLSQPQHF.

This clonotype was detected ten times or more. The CDR3 region is CASSHRGATNEKLFF. In nucleotides, the CDR3 is TGTGCCAGCAGTCACCGGGGGGCAACTAATGAAAAACTGTTTTTT. V is TRBV12-3 or TRBV12-4 and J is TRBJ1-4; possibly TRBD1 for D (5 bases). The CDR3 is made up of 15 amino acids. Trimming cost V 5 bases and J 0 bases, with 10 bases left between them.

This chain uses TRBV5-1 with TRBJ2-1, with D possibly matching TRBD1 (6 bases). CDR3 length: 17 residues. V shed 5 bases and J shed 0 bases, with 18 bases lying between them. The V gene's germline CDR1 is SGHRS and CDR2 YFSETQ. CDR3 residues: CASSYQSRGSSYNEQFF. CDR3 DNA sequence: TGCGCCAGCAGTTACCAATCCAGGGGCAGCTCCTACAATGAGCAGTTCTTC. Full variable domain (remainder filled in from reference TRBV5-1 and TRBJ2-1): KAGVTQTPRYLIKTRGQQVTLSCSPISGHRSVSWYQQTPGQGLQFLFEYFSETQRNKGNFPGRFSGRQFSNSRSEMNVSTLELGDSALYLCASSYQSRGSSYNEQFFGPGTRLTVL.

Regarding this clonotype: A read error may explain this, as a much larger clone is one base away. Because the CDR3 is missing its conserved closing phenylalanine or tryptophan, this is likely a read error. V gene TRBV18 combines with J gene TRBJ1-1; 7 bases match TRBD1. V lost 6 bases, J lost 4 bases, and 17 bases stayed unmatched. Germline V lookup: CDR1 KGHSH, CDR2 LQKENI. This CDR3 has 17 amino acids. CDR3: CASSLRQGLVDATEAFL. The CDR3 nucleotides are TGTGCCAGCTCCCTGCGACAGGGATTAGTTGACGCCACTGAAGCTTTCCTT.

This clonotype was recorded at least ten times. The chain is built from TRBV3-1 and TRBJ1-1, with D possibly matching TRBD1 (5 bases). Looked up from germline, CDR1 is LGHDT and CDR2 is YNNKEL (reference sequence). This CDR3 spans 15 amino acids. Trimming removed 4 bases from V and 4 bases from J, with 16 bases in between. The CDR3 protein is CASSPYGTGGTEAFF. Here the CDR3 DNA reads TGTGCCAGCAGCCCGTACGGGACCGGGGGCACTGAAGCTTTCTTT.

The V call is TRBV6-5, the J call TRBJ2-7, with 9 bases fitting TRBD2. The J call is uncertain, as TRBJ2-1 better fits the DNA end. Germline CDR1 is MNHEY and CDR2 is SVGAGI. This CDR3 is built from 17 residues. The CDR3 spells CASSYRRLAASYNEQFF. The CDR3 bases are TGTGCCAGCAGTTACCGCCGACTAGCGGCCTCCTACAATGAGCAGTTCTTC.

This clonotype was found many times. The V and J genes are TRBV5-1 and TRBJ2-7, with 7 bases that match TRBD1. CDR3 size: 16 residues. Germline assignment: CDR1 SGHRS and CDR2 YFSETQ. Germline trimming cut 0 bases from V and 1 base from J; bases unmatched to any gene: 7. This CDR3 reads CASSLDPGQLSYEQYF. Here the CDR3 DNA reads TGCGCCAGCAGCTTGGATCCGGGACAGTTATCCTACGAGCAGTACTTC.

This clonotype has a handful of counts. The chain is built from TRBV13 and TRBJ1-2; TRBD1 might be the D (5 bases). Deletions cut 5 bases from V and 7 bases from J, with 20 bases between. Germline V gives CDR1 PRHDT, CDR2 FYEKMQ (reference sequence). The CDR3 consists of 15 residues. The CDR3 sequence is CASSNGGRQGGGYTF. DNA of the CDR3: TGTGCCAGCAGCAACGGGGGACGGCAAGGAGGTGGCTACACCTTC.

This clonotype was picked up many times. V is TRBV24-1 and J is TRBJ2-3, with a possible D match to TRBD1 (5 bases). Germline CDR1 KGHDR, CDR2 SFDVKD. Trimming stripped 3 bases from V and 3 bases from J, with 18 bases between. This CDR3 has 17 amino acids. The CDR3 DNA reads TGTGCCACCAGTGATCAACAGGTTTCGCGTTGGACAGATACGCAGTATTTT. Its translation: CATSDQQVSRWTDTQYF.

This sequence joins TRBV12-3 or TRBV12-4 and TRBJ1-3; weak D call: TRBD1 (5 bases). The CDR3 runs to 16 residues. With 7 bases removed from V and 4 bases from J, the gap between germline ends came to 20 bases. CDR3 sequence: CASNTPRVITGNTIYF. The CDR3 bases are TGTGCCAGCAATACCCCCAGGGTTATAACGGGAAACACCATATATTTT.